This TCR beta chain was recorded in a study of blood T cells in healthy people across ages. Per germline, CDR1 SQVTM and CDR2 ANQGSEA. The CDR3 covers 14 residues. The ends were cut back, 4 bases at V and 2 bases at J, with 15 bases in the middle. A sample-barcoded 5' primer and a J-beta primer mix were used in a second PCR of roughly 6 to 11 cycles. TCRdb processed the 5' RACE reads anew with MiXCR; each CDR3 protein has one entry. The table lists around 1,500,000 distinct CDR3 sequences, around 42% of them singletons, with 7.9% in the top ten. Per sample, a minimum of 6 million PBMCs were isolated. This clonotype has just a few counts. Its cognate antigen is unknown. Points from the study as a whole: Age brought a roughly linear fall in TCR beta diversity measured per million T cells. The study could not conclusively compare naive and antigen-experienced cells, given its unsorted PBMCs.

This sequence was found in a woman between 18 and 30 years old in good health. The sequenced material came from blood. The rearrangement links TRBV29-1 to TRBJ2-7, with D maybe TRBD2 (6 bases). The CDR3 region is CSVAIGDFTYEQYF. The DNA for the CDR3 is TGCAGCGTTGCGATAGGGGACTTTACCTACGAGCAGTACTTC.